Following are 12 T cell receptor beta chains from one sample sequenced in a study of PD-1 blockade in classical Hodgkin lymphoma. TCRdb keeps only in-frame clones here, not all; method: immunoSEQ multiplex PCR. Found here are tens of thousands of clones, nearly 90% of them singletons; the top ten hold roughly a tenth. No patient escaped relapse after autologous stem cell transplantation, and brentuximab vedotin exposure varied. Sequenced material: peripheral blood mononuclear cells (PBMCs), taken before the second cycle of nivolumab. These receptors were taken from a human donor with classical Hodgkin lymphoma.

The V and J genes are TRBV18 and TRBJ2-7; 8 bases fit TRBD2. The junction had 7 bases not matched to a gene; V was cut back by 2 bases and J by 1 base. Germline values: CDR1 KGHSH, CDR2 LQKENI. The CDR3 is 16 amino acids. The CDR3 nucleotides are TGTGCCAGCTCACCAGGCAGGGGCGGGGGGTCCTACGAGCAGTACTTC. Its translation: CASSPGRGGGSYEQYF.

The V and J genes are TRBV7-7 and TRBJ2-7; the D call may be TRBD1 or TRBD2 (7 bases each). Germline-derived CDR1 and CDR2 are SSHAT and FNYEAQ (reference sequence). CDR3 length: 13 amino acids. Trimming cost V 5 bases and J 7 bases, with 15 bases left between them. The CDR3 DNA reads as TGTGCCAGCAGCCCCAGACAGGGAGGGGAGCAGTACTTC. Protein: CASSPRQGGEQYF.

The gene calls are TRBV7-2 and TRBJ2-1; no definite D call. This CDR3 spans 13 amino acids. Per germline, CDR1 SGHTA and CDR2 FQGNSA. V lost 0 bases and J lost 8, with 8 bases in between. The CDR3 is CASSLAGWDEQFF. The CDR3 nucleotides are TGTGCCAGCAGCTTAGCGGGGTGGGATGAGCAGTTCTTC.

CDR3 loop: CASSQDGPDNEQFF. CDR3 DNA: TGCGCCAGCAGCCAAGATGGACCGGACAATGAGCAGTTCTTC. The chain uses TRBV4-1 and TRBJ2-1, with D hard to call. Germline CDR1 reads MGHRA; CDR2 reads YSYEKL. Trimming took off 0 bases at V and 5 bases at J, with 8 bases between the two ends. CDR3 length: 14 amino acids.

V is TRBV4-1 and J is TRBJ2-7, with TRBD2 matching 7 bases. Germline assignment: CDR1 MGHRA and CDR2 YSYEKL. This CDR3 contains 14 residues. Losses at the gene ends were 3 bases for V and 0 bases for J; bases not matched to a gene: 2. Written as DNA, the CDR3 is TGCGCCAGCAGCCACGCGGGGGACTCCTACGAGCAGTACTTC. Amino acids: CASSHAGDSYEQYF.

The J gene is TRBJ1-4, the V gene TRBV5-8, with 8 positions matching TRBD1. The CDR3 is 16 amino acids. V shed 2 bases, J shed 5 bases, and the junction held 8 bases outside the gene matches. Germline CDR1 and CDR2: SGHTS and YDEGEE. The CDR3, as DNA: TGTGCCAGCAGCTTAAAACGGACAGGGTTCAATGAAAAACTGTTTTTT. Its translation is CASSLKRTGFNEKLFF.

The chain has TRBV28 and TRBJ2-7, with D unclear. Between the trimmed V and J ends, which lost 7 bases and 3 bases, there was a span of 10 bases. There are 12 residues in the CDR3. The V gene's germline CDR1 is MDHEN and CDR2 SYDVKM. The CDR3 region is CASKEVGYEQYF. As DNA, the CDR3 is TGTGCCAGCAAAGAAGTGGGCTACGAGCAGTACTTC. Drawing the rest from reference TRBV28 and TRBJ2-7, the complete variable domain is DVKVTQSSRYLVKRTGEKVFLECVQDMDHENMFWYRQDPGLGLRLIYFSYDVKMKEKGDIPEGYSVSREKKERFSLILESASTNQTSMYLCASKEVGYEQYFGPGTRLTVT.

The chain recombines TRBV5-4 with TRBJ2-1; D is unclear. Trimming cost V 7 bases and J 3 bases, with 5 bases left between them. This CDR3 is built from 11 residues. Germline CDR1 and CDR2: SGHNT and YYREEE (reference sequence). CDR3 bases: TGTGCCAGCCAGGACTACAATGAGCAGTTCTTC. The encoded protein is CASQDYNEQFF.

This clone was found a few times. The gene calls are TRBV28 and TRBJ2-3; TRBD2 agrees at 9 bases. CDR1 is MDHEN, CDR2 SYDVKM, per germline. The CDR3 has 19 residues. Trimming removed 3 bases from V and 5 bases from J; junction bases left unmatched: 18. CDR3 sequence (DNA): TGTGCCAGCAGTTTTGGTTTTTCGGGCGGGGGGGCCGTTGGAGATACGCAGTATTTT. Protein sequence: CASSFGFSGGGAVGDTQYF.

The chain uses TRBV5-4 and TRBJ2-5, with D possibly matching TRBD1 (6 bases). Germline CDR1 is SGHNT and CDR2 is YYREEE (reference sequence). The CDR3 spans 16 residues. V was pared by 4 bases and J by 4 bases, with 20 bases between. CDR3 bases: TGTGCCAGCAGCCCGGACGCCAGGGGTGGGGGAGAGACCCAGTACTTC. Encoded protein: CASSPDARGGGETQYF.

This sequence joins TRBV7-6 and TRBJ2-1; TRBD2 agrees at 10 bases. The CDR3 loop spans 21 amino acids. Germline V CDR1 and CDR2: SGHVS, FNYEAQ. Trimming at V came to 2 bases and at J to 0 bases, leaving 16 bases not matched to a gene. This chain's CDR3 is CASSLLPYRGTSGTSYNEQFF. The DNA of the CDR3 is TGTGCCAGCAGCTTATTGCCGTACAGGGGAACTAGCGGGACCTCCTACAATGAGCAGTTCTTC.

The chain joins TRBV5-1 to TRBJ2-7, with D tentatively TRBD1 (6 bases). The CDR3 consists of 13 residues. V lost 4 bases to trimming and J lost 6 bases, with 14 bases between them. CDR1 and CDR2 (germline): SGHRS, YFSETQ. The CDR3 DNA sequence: TGCGCCAGCAGCCCACAGGGAGTGGGCGAGCAGTACTTC. Translating it yields CASSPQGVGEQYF. The full variable domain, its missing parts supplied by reference TRBV5-1 and TRBJ2-7, is KAGVTQTPRYLIKTRGQQVTLSCSPISGHRSVSWYQQTPGQGLQFLFEYFSETQRNKGNFPGRFSGRQFSNSRSEMNVSTLELGDSALYLCASSPQGVGEQYFGPGTRLTVT.